This entry features one T cell receptor beta chain sequence. V lost 0 bases and J lost 1; bases outside the gene matches: 5. Looked up from germline, CDR1 is SGHRS and CDR2 is YFSETQ. The CDR3 loop spans 17 amino acids. Followed longitudinally, the Seattle patients had been enrolled during active infection. Original methodology: Amplification of reference gene primers provided the estimated nucleated cell counts. Repertoires were generated with immunoSEQ multiplex PCR, while TCRdb's copy carries only in-frame clones and drops some. From that table come the V and J calls and clone size; the DNA was used to work out D and trimming. The sample lists hundreds of thousands of clones, about 86% occurring once. The data stem from a study of blood T cell repertoires in COVID-19. Study-level background: Collection of acute and convalescent COVID-19 samples took place in the United States, Italy and Spain.

This TCR was recovered from an older woman with COVID-19, enrolled during active disease. This chain joins TRBV5-1 and TRBJ2-5; 11 bases line up with TRBD2. The sequencing sample was made of peripheral blood. The CDR3 sequence is CASSLGPSGGTQETQYF. The CDR3 region has the DNA TGCGCCAGCAGCTTGGGCCCTAGCGGGGGGACCCAAGAGACCCAGTACTTC.